Listed below are T cell receptor beta chains from one sample, sequenced in a study of OX40 agonist ivuxolimab in advanced cancers. Clones were sequenced by immunoSEQ multiplex PCR, and TCRdb holds only the in-frame ones, with some missing. Of fewer than 45,000 clones listed, roughly 80% were seen once; the top ten hold under 3.5%. The sample was CD4+ or CD8+ T cells sorted from blood, taken in a trial of the OX40 agonist ivuxolimab. These receptors originate from an adult with an advanced solid tumor such as melanoma, head and neck, liver or kidney cancer. Both conserved end residues are part of each CDR3. The order of the fields is D gene, CDR3 length, V gene, J gene, clone size, CDR3 DNA, CDR3 protein. D genes are given only for firm matches. Clone size is not always given. Where it is, it says once, few, many or a class for expanded clones.

.,13,TRBV25-1,TRBJ1-2,.,TGTGCCAGCAGTGATGGGGGGAGGCCTGGCTACACCTTC,CASSDGGRPGYTF
.,13,TRBV7-9,TRBJ1-1,.,TGTGCCAGCAGCTTAGAGGCAGGCACTGAAGCTTTCTTT,CASSLEAGTEAFF
.,16,TRBV11-2,TRBJ1-1,.,TGTGCCAGCAGCTCCCCTCAGGTGGTCATGAACACTGAAGCTTTCTTT,CASSSPQVVMNTEAFF
.,12,TRBV19,TRBJ2-7,.,TGTGCCAGTAGTCGGACACCCTACGAGCAGTACTTC,CASSRTPYEQYF
TRBD2,16,TRBV25-1,TRBJ2-7,.,TGTGCCAGCAGTGCTCAGACTAGCGGGGTCTCCTACGAGCAGTACTTC,CASSAQTSGVSYEQYF
TRBD2,18,TRBV11-2,TRBJ2-3,.,TGTGCCAGCAGCCGGACAGGGTCCGGACTAGCGGTCACAGATACGCAGTATTTT,CASSRTGSGLAVTDTQYF
.,13,TRBV18,TRBJ2-3,.,TGTGCCAGCTCACCGGACCGACAAGTTACGCAGTATTTT,CASSPDRQVTQYF
.,16,TRBV18,TRBJ1-3,.,TGTGCCAGCTCACCAAAACAGGTTTACTCTGGAAACACCATATATTTT,CASSPKQVYSGNTIYF
.,14,TRBV18,TRBJ2-7,.,TGTGCCAGCTCTTGGCTAGCTGACACCTACGAGCAGTACTTC,CASSWLADTYEQYF
.,14,TRBV6-5,TRBJ1-1,.,TGTGCCAGCAGTTACACAGGGTTCGACACTGAAGCTTTCTTT,CASSYTGFDTEAFF
TRBD2,14,TRBV29-1,TRBJ2-3,.,TGCAGCGTTGAACAGCGGGAGGAGATAGATACGCAGTATTTT,CSVEQREEIDTQYF
TRBD2,15,TRBV6-6,TRBJ2-1,.,TGTGCCAGCAGTTACTCGAGACTAGCGGACAATGAGCAGTTCTTC,CASSYSRLADNEQFF
.,14,TRBV18,TRBJ2-7,.,TGTGCCAGCTCACCCGGGTCCCTCTCCTACGAGCAGTACTTC,CASSPGSLSYEQYF
.,14,TRBV6-5,TRBJ1-1,.,TGTGCCAGCAGTTACTCTGGAAGGGGCACTGAAGCTTTCTTT,CASSYSGRGTEAFF
.,13,TRBV5-1,TRBJ2-7,.,TGCGCCAGCAGTTCCTCCGGGACCTACGAGCAGTACTTC,CASSSSGTYEQYF
TRBD2,15,TRBV4-3,TRBJ2-1,.,TGCGCCAGCAGCCTACTAGCGGGAGGTCGAGATGAGCAGTTCTTC,CASSLLAGGRDEQFF
TRBD1,15,TRBV7-6,TRBJ2-3,.,TGTGCCAGCAGCTTGGGACAGGGAAGGACAGATACGCAGTATTTT,CASSLGQGRTDTQYF
.,14,TRBV4-1,TRBJ2-7,once,TGCGCCAGCAGCCAAGGTACGGGCCCCTCCGAGCAGTACTTC,CASSQGTGPSEQYF
TRBD1,14,TRBV30,TRBJ1-5,.,TGTGCCTGGAGATCGGACAGGAACAATCAGCCCCAGCATTTT,CAWRSDRNNQPQHF
TRBD2,15,TRBV5-1,TRBJ2-3,.,TGCGCCAGCAGCTCCCTAGCGGAGGACACAGATACGCAGTATTTT,CASSSLAEDTDTQYF
TRBD1,16,TRBV4-1,TRBJ2-2,few,TGCGCCAGCAGCCAAGAAAGGGGGCGGAACACCGGGGAGCTGTTTTTT,CASSQERGRNTGELFF
TRBD1,15,TRBV7-9,TRBJ1-1,once,TGTGCCAGCAGCTTTATGACAGGGATGAACACTGAAGCTTTCTTT,CASSFMTGMNTEAFF
.,13,TRBV14,TRBJ2-1,.,TGTGCCAGCAGACCAGGACAGTACAATGAGCAGTTCTTC,CASRPGQYNEQFF
.,14,TRBV11-3,TRBJ2-5,.,TGTGCCAGCAGCTCCTTCAGGGGCCAAGAGACCCAGTACTTC,CASSSFRGQETQYF
.,14,TRBV9,TRBJ2-5,.,TGTGCCAGCAGCGTCAGGGACTCGCCGTTGGCCCAGTACTTC,CASSVRDSPLAQYF
.,14,TRBV7-9,TRBJ1-1,.,TGTGCCAGCAGCCCCCCAGGAGGAAACACTGAAGCTTTCTTT,CASSPPGGNTEAFF
TRBD1,13,TRBV30,TRBJ1-4,.,TGTGCCTGGGACAGGGAAGGGGGTGAAAAACTGTTTTTT,CAWDREGGEKLFF
.,15,TRBV5-1,TRBJ2-3,.,TGCGCCAGCAGCGTAAATAGTATAAGCACAGATACGCAGTATTTT,CASSVNSISTDTQYF
.,14,TRBV12-5,TRBJ2-6,.,TGTGCTAGTGGCTTGTCAGCGGGGGCCAACGTCCTGACTTTC,CASGLSAGANVLTF
TRBD2,13,TRBV29-1,TRBJ2-3,.,TGCAGCGTTGAAGGGACTAGCGCAGATACGCAGTATTTT,CSVEGTSADTQYF
TRBD1,13,TRBV18,TRBJ1-2,.,TGTGCCAGCTCAACAACAGGGGACTACGGCTACACCTTC,CASSTTGDYGYTF
.,11,TRBV20-1,TRBJ2-7,.,TGCAGTGCTAGAGCAGGCTACGAGCAGTACTTC,CSARAGYEQYF
.,14,TRBV29-1,TRBJ2-3,.,TGCAGCGTTTTATTACACAGCGTCACAGATACGCAGTATTTT,CSVLLHSVTDTQYF
.,14,TRBV4-3,TRBJ1-2,few,TGCGCCAGCAGCCAAGATCACAGAACCGGTGGCTACACCTTC,CASSQDHRTGGYTF
.,13,TRBV28,TRBJ2-1,.,TGTGCCAGCAGTTTGACGGTTGTCAATGAGCAGTTCTTC,CASSLTVVNEQFF
TRBD1,14,TRBV4-2,TRBJ2-7,.,TGTGCCAGCAGCCACGATGGACAGGGGTACGAGCAGTACTTC,CASSHDGQGYEQYF
.,16,TRBV5-1,TRBJ1-4,once,TGCGCCAGCAGCCAACATCCCGGGACGGCTAATGAAAAACTGTTTTTT,CASSQHPGTANEKLFF
TRBD2,13,TRBV15,TRBJ2-3,few,TGTGCCACCAGCAGAGTTCGCGGGGGTACGCAGTATTTT,CATSRVRGGTQYF
.,13,TRBV6-5,TRBJ2-5,few,TGTGCCAGCTGCCGGATCTCACAAGAGACCCAGTACTTC,CASCRISQETQYF
.,16,TRBV29-1,TRBJ2-6,.,TGCAGCGTTGATGCGGGGAAAGTCTCTGGGGCCAACGTCCTGACTTTC,CSVDAGKVSGANVLTF